The TCR beta chain under discussion was sequenced for a study of technical replicates of blood from a few donors. Sequencing was performed with immunoSEQ multiplex PCR; in TCRdb, only in-frame clones are kept and a portion is missing. The repertoire holds around 83,000 clones, with approximately 95% as singletons. This TCR was sampled from a human donor in good health. Sequenced sample: T cells isolated from PBMCs.

CDR3 residues: CASSRGWVQPQHF. The CDR3 nucleotides read TGTGCCAGCAGTAGGGGGTGGGTACAGCCCCAGCATTTT. The chain links TRBV28 to TRBJ1-5; D is perhaps TRBD1 (6 bases). The CDR3 runs 13 residues. From germline, CDR1 is MDHEN and CDR2 SYDVKM. Trimming stripped 5 bases from V and 7 bases from J, with 12 bases between.